What follows are 26 T cell receptor beta chains derived from one specimen sequenced in a study of T-cell memory formation after mild COVID-19. Via MiXCR, TCRdb re-called the 5' RACE reads, giving one row per CDR3 protein. The table shows about 430,000 distinct CDR3 sequences, with 15% to 20% occurring only once. Sequencing was carried out using PBMCs or a T cell subset sorted from them (not recorded which). These receptors were obtained from a man aged 18 to 30 who had mild COVID-19 (a few samples of this study predate the infection). Cell type and time point are not known.

The chain joins TRBV6-2 or TRBV6-3 to TRBJ1-1, with D possibly being TRBD1 (6 bases). Germline CDR1 MNHEY, CDR2 SVGEGT. Trimming removed 11 bases from V and 0 bases from J, with 13 bases in between. The CDR3 runs 13 residues. Here the CDR3 reads CAVHRAVNTEAFF. The CDR3 bases are TGTGCCGTACACAGGGCCGTGAACACTGAAGCTTTCTTT.

This chain uses TRBV2 with TRBJ1-1; D is unresolved. The CDR3 extends over 12 amino acids. CDR1 SNHLY and CDR2 FYNNEI come from the germline V gene. Deletions cut 2 bases from V and 6 bases from J, with 7 bases between. CDR3 sequence: CASSEYRSEAFF. CDR3 DNA sequence: TGTGCCAGCAGTGAATATAGGTCTGAAGCTTTCTTT.

V is TRBV7-9 and J is TRBJ1-3, with no clear D. This CDR3 contains 15 residues. Germline V gives CDR1 SEHNR, CDR2 FQNEAQ (reference sequence). V lost 3 bases and J 0 bases, leaving 9 bases between the germline ends. CDR3 nucleotide sequence: TGTGCCAGCAGCTTTGACGGGATCTCTGGAAACACCATATATTTT. It specifies CASSFDGISGNTIYF.

This chain uses TRBV29-1 with TRBJ2-1; possible D gene TRBD2, 6 bases. The CDR3 runs to 13 residues. Trimming pared 3 bases from V and 3 bases from J, leaving 9 bases between. The V gene's germline CDR1 is SQVTM and CDR2 ANQGSEA. This CDR3 is CSVDGGYYNEQFF. CDR3 nucleotide sequence: TGCAGCGTTGATGGGGGGTACTACAATGAGCAGTTCTTC.

A few counts support this clonotype. The chain couples TRBV12-3 or TRBV12-4 to TRBJ2-4; a possible D gene is TRBD2 (5 bases). V was pared by 9 bases and J by 3 bases, with 15 bases between. The CDR3 loop spans 14 amino acids. In nucleotides, the CDR3 is TGTGCCAGTGCGCGGGTCCCCGTCAAAAACATTCAGTACTTC. Amino acids: CASARVPVKNIQYF.

The V gene is TRBV7-9, the J gene TRBJ2-1, with unresolved D. Germline V gene sequence: CDR1 SEHNR, CDR2 FQNEAQ (reference sequence). The ends were cut back, 7 bases at V and 5 bases at J, with 9 bases in the middle. The CDR3 has 12 residues. This CDR3 reads CASTPADNEQFF. As DNA, the CDR3 is TGTGCCAGCACCCCGGCGGACAATGAGCAGTTCTTC.

This sequence joins TRBV4-2 and TRBJ2-1, with 10 nucleotides matching TRBD1. J was trimmed by 2 bases and V by 7 bases; bases with no gene match: 8. Germline V gene sequence: CDR1 LGHNA, CDR2 YNFKEQ. CDR3 length: 16 amino acids. CDR3 residues: CASNTAGTGAYNEQFF. The CDR3 DNA reads TGTGCCAGCAACACAGCCGGGACAGGGGCCTACAATGAGCAGTTCTTC.

The chain uses TRBV4-3 and TRBJ2-2; D is possibly TRBD2 (5 bases). The CDR3 contains 14 residues. Germline loops: CDR1 LGHNA, CDR2 YSLEER. V was clipped by 1 base and J by 9 bases, with 12 bases between them. This chain's CDR3 is CASSQGALDWELFF. The CDR3 nucleotides read TGCGCCAGCAGCCAAGGTGCACTAGATTGGGAGCTGTTTTTT.

This clonotype turned up a few times. This rearrangement joins TRBV7-2 to TRBJ2-7; possible D gene TRBD1, 6 bases. The CDR3 totals 13 residues. Trimming left V 5 bases short and J 7 bases short, with 15 bases between. Germline V lookup: CDR1 SGHTA, CDR2 FQGNSA. Here the CDR3 reads CASSTKSRGEQYF. The CDR3 DNA follows: TGTGCCAGCAGCACCAAATCGAGGGGGGAGCAGTACTTC.

A few counts support this clonotype. This chain uses TRBV7-8 with TRBJ2-3; unclear D gene. The CDR3 runs 14 residues. Germline V gene lookup returns CDR1 SGHVS and CDR2 FQNEAQ. V gave up 2 bases and J gave up 2 bases, with 8 bases separating them. CDR3 nucleotide sequence: TGTGCCAGCAGCTTATTACAAAACACAGATACGCAGTATTTT. It codes for CASSLLQNTDTQYF.

This clonotype appeared a few times. This chain uses TRBV12-3 or TRBV12-4 with TRBJ2-3; TRBD1 matches 12 bases. The CDR3 loop spans 15 amino acids. V was clipped by 8 bases and J by 10 bases; unmatched bases: 13. The CDR3 DNA reads as TGTGCCAGCGTACAGGGACAGGGGGCTAATAATGCGCAGTATTTT. Amino acid sequence: CASVQGQGANNAQYF.

This clonotype was counted a few times. The V call is TRBV3-1, the J call TRBJ2-2; no clear D. Per germline, CDR1 LGHDT and CDR2 YNNKEL (reference sequence). V lost 6 bases, J lost 0 bases, and 8 bases lay in between. This CDR3 comprises 14 residues. CDR3 region: CASRVLSNTGELFF. The CDR3 DNA is TGTGCCAGCAGGGTTTTATCGAACACCGGGGAGCTGTTTTTT. Drawing the rest from reference TRBV3-1 and TRBJ2-2, the complete variable domain is DTAVSQTPKYLVTQMGNDKSIKCEQNLGHDTMYWYKQDSKKFLKIMFSYNNKELIINETVPNRFSPKSPDKAHLNLHINSLELGDSAVYFCASRVLSNTGELFFGEGSRLTVL.

The table lists this clonotype with a few counts. The gene calls are TRBV20-1 and TRBJ1-2; weak D call: TRBD1 (5 bases). Germline V gives CDR1 DFQATT, CDR2 SNEGSKA (reference sequence). V was clipped by 3 bases and J by 5 bases, with 16 bases between them. CDR3 size: 14 residues. The CDR3 DNA reads TGCAGTGCTAGGAGGCCCCGGGGCGGGTATGGCTACACCTTC. This sequence encodes CSARRPRGGYGYTF.

This clonotype has a handful of counts. The CDR3: CASSLGYGIYEQYV. DNA of the CDR3: TGCGCCAGCAGCTTGGGGTACGGGATCTACGAGCAGTACGTC. The chain has TRBV5-1 and TRBJ2-7; D may be TRBD2 (5 bases). The germline gives CDR1 SGHRS, CDR2 YFSETQ. With 0 bases removed from V and 3 bases from J, the gap between germline ends came to 10 bases. CDR3 length equals 14 residues.

The CDR3 nucleotides read TGTGCCAGCTCACACAACCGCCAGGGAGGTCAGCCCCAGCATTTT. This translates into CASSHNRQGGQPQHF. J is TRBJ1-5 and V is TRBV18, with TRBD1 as a possible D gene (5 bases). The germline V and J ends were trimmed by 4 bases and 6 bases, with 16 bases remaining between them. Germline V gives CDR1 KGHSH, CDR2 LQKENI. This CDR3 has 15 amino acids.

This clonotype was found a few times. The rearrangement joins TRBV3-1 to TRBJ1-6; D gene uncertain. The V end was cut by 0 bases, the J end by 11 bases, with 8 bases between. This CDR3 comprises 13 residues. In germline, CDR1 is LGHDT, CDR2 YNNKEL (reference sequence). CDR3: CASSQDDIPPLHF. The CDR3 nucleotides are TGTGCCAGCAGCCAAGACGACATCCCACCCCTCCACTTT.

In this sample, this clonotype turned up a few times. V usage is TRBV5-1 and J usage is TRBJ1-6; 7 nucleotides agree with TRBD1. This CDR3 spans 17 amino acids. J gave up 0 bases and V 4 bases, and 7 bases lay outside the gene matches. Germline V CDR1 and CDR2: SGHRS, YFSETQ. The CDR3 spells CASSRDSRSSYNSPLHF. The CDR3 coding sequence is TGCGCCAGCAGCCGGGACAGCCGGAGCTCCTATAATTCACCCCTCCACTTT.

CDR3 region: CASSVGGNDGEDVTQYF. The CDR3 bases are TGCGCCAGCAGTGTTGGGGGGAACGACGGGGAAGATGTGACCCAGTACTTC. V usage is TRBV10-1 and J usage is TRBJ2-5, with a possible D match to TRBD2 (6 bases). With 4 bases removed from V and 7 bases from J, the gap between germline ends came to 25 bases. The germline CDR1 and CDR2 sequences are WNHNN and SYGVQD (reference sequence). This CDR3 has 17 residues.

V gene TRBV5-4 combines with J gene TRBJ2-2; no firm D call. V lost 3 bases, J lost 4 bases, and 7 bases lay in between. The CDR3 runs to 13 residues. CDR1 SGHNT and CDR2 YYREEE come from the germline V gene (reference sequence). CDR3 loop: CASSSVGTGELFF. The CDR3 DNA follows: TGTGCCAGCAGCTCGGTTGGCACCGGGGAGCTGTTTTTT.

This chain links TRBV6-2 or TRBV6-3 with TRBJ2-2; D is unresolved. The V gene lost 7 bases and the J gene lost 4 bases, with 10 bases spanning the gap. The CDR3 has 13 amino acids. The V gene's germline CDR1 is MNHEY and CDR2 SVGEGT. CDR3 residues: CASTFLITGELFF. CDR3 nucleotides: TGTGCCAGCACCTTTTTGATCACCGGGGAGCTGTTTTTT.

This clonotype was seen repeatedly, ten times or more. This chain links TRBV5-1 with TRBJ2-5; tentatively, D is TRBD1 or TRBD2 (5 bases each). V lost 0 bases and J 4 bases, leaving 10 bases between the germline ends. The CDR3 length is 14 residues. Germline V gene data show CDR1 as SGHRS and CDR2 as YFSETQ. The CDR3 DNA sequence: TGCGCCAGCAGCTTGGATCCGGGGACAGAGACCCAGTACTTC. This encodes CASSLDPGTETQYF.

This clonotype was seen only a few times. The rearrangement joins TRBV7-8 to TRBJ1-5, with 10 nucleotides matching TRBD1. In germline, CDR1 is SGHVS, CDR2 FQNEAQ. The length of the CDR3 is 14 residues. V lost 5 bases to trimming and J lost 5 bases; unmatched junction nucleotides: 3. The CDR3 here is CASSRDRGHQPQHF. The CDR3, as DNA: TGTGCCAGCAGCCGTGACAGGGGGCATCAGCCCCAGCATTTT.

J is TRBJ2-5 and V is TRBV11-2; either TRBD1 or TRBD2 may supply D (6 bases each). The CDR3 sequence is 15 residues long. V lost 5 bases and J lost 5, with 18 bases in between. CDR1 and CDR2 from the germline V gene are SGHAT and FQNNGV. CDR3 protein: CASSPGGSGVETQYF. In DNA form, the CDR3 reads TGTGCCAGCAGCCCCGGGGGCTCTGGAGTGGAGACCCAGTACTTC.

This clonotype was recorded only once. This sequence joins TRBV7-9 and TRBJ2-7; D perhaps matches TRBD2 (6 bases). The CDR3 extends over 15 amino acids. Germline V gene lookup returns CDR1 SEHNR and CDR2 FQNEAQ (reference sequence). Trimming left V 5 bases short and J 5 bases short, with 19 bases between. In nucleotides, the CDR3 is TGTGCCAGCAGCCCTATAGCGGTGGGGACCCACGAGCAGTACTTC. Its protein is CASSPIAVGTHEQYF.

This clonotype was observed once. The rearrangement joins TRBV10-3 to TRBJ2-3; D possibly uses TRBD1 or TRBD2 (5 bases each). Between the trimmed V and J ends, which lost 2 bases and 0 bases, there was a span of 12 bases. Germline assignment: CDR1 ENHRY and CDR2 SYGVKD. CDR3 length: 16 residues. CDR3 coding DNA: TGTGCCATCAGTGAGGGCCAGGGACCGAGCACAGATACGCAGTATTTT. Protein product: CAISEGQGPSTDTQYF.

This clonotype has just a few counts. The genes are TRBV12-3 or TRBV12-4 and TRBJ2-1, with 9 bases identical to TRBD2. With 3 bases clipped from V and 9 bases from J, the junction kept 6 bases outside the gene matches. The CDR3 sequence is 14 residues long. The CDR3 coding sequence is TGTGCCAGCAGTTTCGGCGGGGGGGCCGTTGAGCAGTTCTTC. Its protein is CASSFGGGAVEQFF.